This T cell receptor (beta chain) was recovered during a study of cytomegalovirus exposure and HLA in healthy donors. V was cut by 2 bases and J by 0 bases, with 8 bases left in between. Germline V gene sequence: CDR1 MDHEN, CDR2 SYDVKM. The length of the CDR3 is 15 residues. Overall study findings and caveats: In a later analysis, at a false discovery rate of 0.05, 16,951 TCR beta sequences were associated with HLA alleles. Reportedly, cytomegalovirus status was diagnosed with high sensitivity and specificity. In a later analysis, TCR beta V- and J-gene trimming was associated with a missense DCLRE1C variant.

The primer mix had 60 Vbeta and 13 Jbeta primers. Some clones are missing from TCRdb's copy, which holds only in-frame ones; the method was immunoSEQ multiplex PCR. The repertoire has about 100,000 clones, over 75% of them found once; the top ten carry 5% to 6%. Everyone who donated was a healthy bone marrow donor. Comment on this clone: Its specificity is not known.

This TCR derives from a young woman in good health and CMV-seropositive. The source material was PBMCs. The chain carries TRBV28 and TRBJ2-1; TRBD1 might be the D (5 bases). The CDR3 spells CASSLVTVSYNEQFF. The CDR3 nucleotides read TGTGCCAGCAGTTTAGTGACAGTCTCCTACAATGAGCAGTTCTTC.